The rows below give T cell receptor beta chains drawn from one sample of a study of blood T cell repertoires in COVID-19. Profiled with immunoSEQ multiplex PCR; TCRdb holds only in-frame clones, not every one. Among around 130,000 clones listed, approximately 88% were seen once. Sequenced input: peripheral blood. The source of these receptors is an elderly woman with acute or convalescent COVID-19. Each CDR3 is given with its conserved first and last residue. D genes are given only for firm matches. Clone size, where shown, is once, few, many, or a class for clones that have expanded.

TGTGCCAGTAGTAAGGGACAGGGGGGAAATCAGCCCCAGCATTTT	CASSKGQGGNQPQHF	TRBV19	TRBJ1-5	TRBD1	.
TGTGCCAGCAGCTTAGACGGGAGGCCCACCGGGGAGCTGTTTTTT	CASSLDGRPTGELFF	TRBV7-8	TRBJ2-2	TRBD2	once
TGTGCCAGCAGTTACTCCCGCCTAGGTAGCTATGGCTACACCTTC	CASSYSRLGSYGYTF	TRBV6-5	TRBJ1-2	.	few
TGTGCCAGCAGCTTAATCAGCGGGACTTACAATGAGCAGTTCTTC	CASSLISGTYNEQFF	TRBV7-6	TRBJ2-1	TRBD2	.
TGTGCCAGCAAAGCTTATGCGGTGTTCGAACGAAATTCACCCCTCCACTTT	CASKAYAVFERNSPLHF	TRBV7-8	TRBJ1-6	.	.
TGTGCCAGCAGTTTATATCCGGGGGGCCCCGCAACAGATACGCAGTATTTT	CASSLYPGGPATDTQYF	TRBV27	TRBJ2-3	.	.
TGTGCCAGCAGCCGTAGCACAGATACGCAGTATTTT	CASSRSTDTQYF	TRBV27	TRBJ2-3	.	.
TGTGCCAGCTCACCAACTCGGGACAGTAACACTGAAGCTTTCTTT	CASSPTRDSNTEAFF	TRBV18	TRBJ1-1	TRBD1	.
TGCAGCGTTGACCCGGGAGGGATTAACTCAGCTTTCTTT	CSVDPGGINSAFF	TRBV29-1	TRBJ1-1	.	.
TGTGCCATCAGTGAGTTTCAATATGGCTACACCTTC	CAISEFQYGYTF	TRBV10-3	TRBJ1-2	.	.
TGTGCCAGCAGCTTAGGTTCGCCAGCCTATAATTCACCCCTCCACTTT	CASSLGSPAYNSPLHF	TRBV7-8	TRBJ1-6	.	.
TGTGCCAGCAGCTTGGGTAGCGGGGGGGCCGCAGATACGCAGTATTTT	CASSLGSGGAADTQYF	TRBV5-6	TRBJ2-3	TRBD2	.
TGTGCCACCAGCAGAGATCAACAGGGGCGGATTAATGAAAAACTGTTTTTT	CATSRDQQGRINEKLFF	TRBV15	TRBJ1-4	TRBD1	.
TGTGCCACCAGCAGATCCCCCCGGGCGGGACCTAAAGAGACCCAGTACTTC	CATSRSPRAGPKETQYF	TRBV15	TRBJ2-5	.	once
TGTGCCAGCAGTGAGGGGGGGAGAGGTGGCTACACCTTC	CASSEGGRGGYTF	TRBV6-4	TRBJ1-2	.	.